The entry below describes one T cell receptor beta chain. The target antigen is unknown. Vbeta (60) and Jbeta (13) primers were used in the PCR. Original data processing: Unique TCR beta chains numbered around 80 million in a later analysis, with about 11 million shared. Assay used: immunoSEQ multiplex PCR; TCRdb lists only in-frame clones, some missing. V, J and clone size are taken as reported in that table, and D and trimming were inferred from the DNA itself. The data show about 220,000 clones, 82% seen once. The CDR3 contains 14 residues. Germline CDR1 is LNHNV and CDR2 is YYDKDF (reference sequence). V was cut by 1 base and J by 7 bases, with 8 bases left in between. The entry originates in a study of cytomegalovirus exposure and HLA in healthy donors. Study outcomes and limitations: Donors were assumed by presence/absence analyses to have roughly uniform sequencing depth. Being indistinguishable, some V segments were excluded, TRBV6-2 and TRBV6-3 among them. TCR beta chains numbering under 200 were designated cytomegalovirus-associated.

Sequencing was done on a sample of PBMCs. The chain couples TRBV15 to TRBJ1-6; D remains ambiguous. The TCR sequence derives from a middle-aged man in good health and CMV-seropositive. CDR3 in DNA: TGTGCCACCAGCAGAGGAGGTCAAAATTCACCCCTCCACTTT. Amino acids: CATSRGGQNSPLHF.